The next 10 T cell receptor beta chains were all read from a single sample in a study of cytomegalovirus exposure and HLA in healthy donors. The PCR made use of 60 Vbeta and 13 Jbeta primers. The protocol was immunoSEQ multiplex PCR, while the TCRdb copy is restricted to in-frame clones and leaves out a portion. The sample lists about 90,000 clones, around two thirds occurring once. Sequenced material: PBMCs. The receptor source for this set is a man aged 25 to 40 in good health and CMV-seronegative.

V is TRBV5-1 and J is TRBJ1-3, with D possibly TRBD1 on 6 matching bases. This CDR3 is built from 15 residues. V shed 0 bases and J shed 0 bases, with 7 bases lying between them. Germline CDR1 SGHRS, CDR2 YFSETQ. The CDR3 is CASSLGTASGNTIYF. The CDR3 nucleotides read TGCGCCAGCAGCTTGGGGACAGCCTCTGGAAACACCATATATTTT.

V usage is TRBV28 and J usage is TRBJ1-5; D remains unclear. Trimming took off 3 bases at V and 0 bases at J, with 12 bases between the two ends. Germline CDR1 and CDR2: MDHEN and SYDVKM. The CDR3 totals 16 residues. CDR3 loop: CASSFVQTHSNQPQHF. The CDR3 DNA follows: TGTGCCAGCAGTTTTGTGCAGACTCATAGCAATCAGCCCCAGCATTTT.

This clone was detected a few times. This sequence joins TRBV12-5 and TRBJ2-7, with D perhaps TRBD1 (6 bases). The CDR3 is 12 residues long. Per the germline V gene, CDR1 is LGHNT and CDR2 is FRNRAP. CDR3 in amino acids: CADYRVSYEQYF. The CDR3, as DNA: TGTGCCGACTACAGGGTGTCCTACGAGCAGTACTTC.

The chain carries TRBV7-8 and TRBJ2-2; D call uncertain. CDR1 is SGHVS and CDR2 is FQNEAQ in the germline V gene. The V and J ends lost 4 bases and 8 bases respectively, with 8 bases between them. CDR3 length: 12 residues. The CDR3 reads CASSYPVGELFF. Written as DNA, the CDR3 is TGTGCCAGCAGCTACCCGGTAGGGGAGCTGTTTTTT. Using reference TRBV7-8 and TRBJ2-2 for the parts outside the CDR3, the full variable domain is GAGVSQSPRYKVAKRGQDVALRCDPISGHVSLFWYQQALGQGPEFLTYFQNEAQLDKSGLPSDRFFAERPEGSVSTLKIQRTQQEDSAVYLCASSYPVGELFFGEGSRLTVL.

The chain links TRBV30 to TRBJ1-3; no firm D call. Germline CDR1 GTSNPN, CDR2 SVGIG (reference sequence). Trimming removed 3 bases at V and 3 bases at J, with 12 bases between. The CDR3 covers 14 residues. The DNA for the CDR3 is TGTGCCTGGAGATTCGGTTCCTTTGGAAACACCATATATTTT. Translation gives CAWRFGSFGNTIYF. Full variable domain (missing parts from reference TRBV30 and TRBJ1-3): SQTIHQWPATLVQPVGSPLSLECTVEGTSNPNLYWYRQAAGRGLQLLFYSVGIGQISSEVPQNLSASRPQDRQFILSSKKLLLSDSGFYLCAWRFGSFGNTIYFGEGSWLTVV.

The rearrangement joins TRBV11-2 to TRBJ2-1; TRBD2 aligns across 16 bases. The CDR3 contains 18 residues. V lost 1 base and J lost 4; bases outside the gene matches: 4. From germline, CDR1 is SGHAT and CDR2 FQNNGV. CDR3 DNA: TGTGCCAGCAGCTTAGTCTTGGGACTAGCGGGAGGGTACAATGAGCAGTTCTTC. Its protein product is CASSLVLGLAGGYNEQFF.

This chain joins TRBV19 and TRBJ2-1; D perhaps matches TRBD1 (6 bases). Trimming took off 6 bases at V and 4 bases at J, with 10 bases between the two ends. This CDR3 has 13 residues. The V gene's germline CDR1 is LNHDA and CDR2 SQIVND (reference sequence). CDR3 sequence (DNA): TGTGCCAGTAGCAACCAGGGGTACAATGAGCAGTTCTTC. Translation gives CASSNQGYNEQFF. The full variable domain, completed using reference TRBV19 and TRBJ2-1, is DGGITQSPKYLFRKEGQNVTLSCEQNLNHDAMYWYRQDPGQGLRLIYYSQIVNDFQKGDIAEGYSVSREKKESFPLTVTSAQKNPTAFYLCASSNQGYNEQFFGPGTRLTVL.

The chain links TRBV10-3 to TRBJ2-5; 8 bases line up with TRBD1. This CDR3 has 15 residues. The germline V gene encodes CDR1 ENHRY and CDR2 SYGVKD. Trimming cost V 10 bases and J 5 bases; bases outside gene matches: 15. Here the CDR3 reads CASGQGGRAGETQYF. In nucleotides, the CDR3 is TGTGCCAGCGGACAGGGCGGCAGGGCTGGCGAGACCCAGTACTTC.

This clone was counted only a few times. The genes are TRBV7-9 and TRBJ2-5; D unclear. V was cut by 0 bases and J by 5 bases, with 10 bases left in between. The CDR3 extends over 14 amino acids. The germline V gene encodes CDR1 SEHNR and CDR2 FQNEAQ (reference sequence). The CDR3 sequence is CASSLAQSMETQYF. The CDR3 region has the DNA TGTGCCAGCAGCTTAGCACAGTCGATGGAGACCCAGTACTTC.

This clone was seen a handful of times. The J gene is TRBJ1-5, the V gene TRBV27, with a weak D call TRBD1 (6 bases). Germline-derived CDR1 and CDR2 are MNHEY and SMNVEV (reference sequence). CDR3 length: 16 residues. Trimming took off 4 bases at V and 6 bases at J, with 19 bases between the two ends. This CDR3 reads CASSSIQGRLGQPQHF. CDR3 nucleotides: TGTGCCAGCAGTTCGATACAGGGTCGATTAGGTCAGCCCCAGCATTTT.